The next 24 T cell receptor beta chains were all read from a single sample in a study of beta chain features in type 1 diabetes. Study-level findings and limits: TCRB CDR3 length was moderately but significantly reduced in all four CD4+ subsets of Type 1 diabetes patients.

Every bit of the isolated RNA underwent reverse transcription, so sequencing read expressed TCRB transcripts. Sequenced by immunoSEQ multiplex PCR; TCRdb stores in-frame clones only, minus some. Here the sample spans around 160,000 clones, roughly 60% being singletons. For these TCRs, the target antigens are not known. Sequencing used naive CD4+ T cells from blood. The receptors come from a man aged 25 to 45 with type 1 diabetes.

This clone was counted only a few times. The chain couples TRBV9 to TRBJ2-4; D remains unclear. The CDR3 covers 15 residues. The germline V gene has CDR1 SGDLS and CDR2 YYNGEE. The V gene lost 0 bases and the J gene lost 7 bases, with 14 bases spanning the gap. CDR3 region: CASSVAAGQSNIQYF. CDR3 DNA sequence: TGTGCCAGCAGCGTAGCAGCAGGCCAGAGCAACATTCAGTACTTC.

This clone was detected a few times. The CDR3 DNA reads TGTGCCAGCAGCCTGAGGCCAGGTACGCAGTATTTT. It is translated as CASSLRPGTQYF. This chain connects TRBV28 to TRBJ2-3; no clear D gene. This CDR3 comprises 12 residues. CDR1 MDHEN and CDR2 SYDVKM come from the germline V gene. Trimming took 6 bases from V and 8 from J, leaving 12 bases between them.

The chain links TRBV29-1 to TRBJ1-1; D is uncertain. Germline V gene lookup returns CDR1 SQVTM and CDR2 ANQGSEA. This CDR3 region has 14 residues. The CDR3 reads CTASDPAGYTEAFF. The CDR3 region has the DNA TGCACCGCCTCGGACCCCGCTGGGTACACTGAAGCTTTCTTT.

This clone showed up just a few times. This sequence joins TRBV29-1 and TRBJ2-3; 10 bases match TRBD2. With 6 bases clipped from V and 6 bases from J, the junction kept 24 bases outside the gene matches. Germline CDR1 and CDR2: SQVTM and ANQGSEA. The CDR3 is 19 amino acids. In DNA form, the CDR3 reads TGCAGCGTAAAGGGGACCCAAGATAGCGGGGGGCCGAGCCCGGATACGCAGTATTTT. It encodes CSVKGTQDSGGPSPDTQYF.

The CDR3: CASSYAGAAGYEQYF. DNA of the CDR3: TGTGCCAGCAGTTACGCGGGAGCAGCCGGGTACGAGCAGTACTTC. This chain uses TRBV6-5 with TRBJ2-7, with 7 positions matching TRBD2. Germline assignment: CDR1 MNHEY and CDR2 SVGAGI. The ends lost 2 bases at V and 4 bases at J; junction bases unmatched: 8. The CDR3 totals 15 residues.

This clone has just a few counts. The chain links TRBV14 to TRBJ2-5; D ambiguous. V lost 0 bases, J lost 5 bases, and 10 bases lay in between. Per the germline V gene, CDR1 is SGHDN and CDR2 is FVKESK. This CDR3 contains 14 residues. Here the CDR3 DNA reads TGTGCCAGCAGCCAAGATCGTGGGGTGGAGACCCAGTACTTC. It encodes CASSQDRGVETQYF.

Of note for this clone: The same CDR3 is also encoded by other DNA sequences in this sample. The chain is built from TRBV9 and TRBJ2-5, with unresolved D. Germline V gene data show CDR1 as SGDLS and CDR2 as YYNGEE. Trimming cost V 0 bases and J 1 base, with 10 bases left between them. The CDR3 loop spans 15 amino acids. This CDR3 is CASSVGGLGQETQYF. DNA for the CDR3: TGTGCCAGCAGCGTAGGAGGATTAGGCCAAGAGACCCAGTACTTC.

The chain is built from TRBV28 and TRBJ2-6; D might be TRBD1 or TRBD2, each matching 5 bases. Trimming shortened V by 1 base and J by 9 bases, and 13 bases separated the two germline ends. The CDR3 is 15 amino acids. Germline CDR1 is MDHEN and CDR2 is SYDVKM. The CDR3 is CASSLSRDGNNVLTF. The CDR3 DNA follows: TGTGCCAGCAGTTTATCTCGGGACGGAAACAACGTCCTGACTTTC.

The chain couples TRBV29-1 to TRBJ1-2; D gene unclear. The CDR3 spans 12 residues. CDR1 and CDR2 (germline): SQVTM, ANQGSEA. This chain's CDR3 is CSALEIFYGYTF. CDR3 in DNA: TGCAGTGCGCTGGAGATCTTCTATGGCTACACCTTC.

The rearrangement uses TRBV30 and TRBJ1-2, with a possible D match to TRBD1 (5 bases). From germline, CDR1 is GTSNPN and CDR2 SVGIG (reference sequence). This CDR3 contains 12 residues. V was trimmed by 3 bases and J by 5 bases, leaving 10 bases between them. The CDR3 bases are TGTGCCTGGAGGCAACAGGAATATGGCTACACCTTC. It translates to CAWRQQEYGYTF.

On this clone itself: Other DNA sequences in the same sample also yield this CDR3. The chain employs TRBV20-1 and TRBJ2-5, with unresolved D. This CDR3 has 11 amino acids. V was cut by 2 bases and J by 5 bases, with 6 bases left in between. Germline-derived CDR1 and CDR2 are DFQATT and SNEGSKA (reference sequence). CDR3 DNA sequence: TGCAGTGCTAGACTAGGGGAGACCCAGTACTTC. Its protein product is CSARLGETQYF.

This clone has a single count. The chain has TRBV19 and TRBJ1-2; D possibly corresponds to TRBD1 (5 bases). V shed 3 bases and J shed 4 bases, with 21 bases lying between them. The CDR3 extends over 17 amino acids. CDR1 LNHDA and CDR2 SQIVND come from the germline V gene (reference sequence). CDR3 nucleotides: TGTGCCAGTAGTATTCTCAAAGATTCCGACAGCGCCTATGGCTACACCTTC. Protein: CASSILKDSDSAYGYTF. The entire variable domain, with the rest obtained from reference TRBV19 and TRBJ1-2, is as follows: DGGITQSPKYLFRKEGQNVTLSCEQNLNHDAMYWYRQDPGQGLRLIYYSQIVNDFQKGDIAEGYSVSREKKESFPLTVTSAQKNPTAFYLCASSILKDSDSAYGYTFGSGTRLTVV.

The chain employs TRBV29-1 and TRBJ1-2; D is unresolved. V lost 2 bases to trimming and J lost 4 bases, with 8 bases between them. Germline V gene lookup returns CDR1 SQVTM and CDR2 ANQGSEA. There are 12 residues in the CDR3. CDR3 in amino acids: CSVEPEFYGYTF. The CDR3 region has the DNA TGCAGCGTTGAACCGGAATTCTATGGCTACACCTTC.

This clone occurred a few times. The gene calls are TRBV9 and TRBJ2-5; D is possibly TRBD2 (5 bases). Germline CDR1 reads SGDLS; CDR2 reads YYNGEE. V lost 9 bases and J 3 bases, leaving 9 bases between the germline ends. The CDR3 has 11 amino acids. CDR3 sequence: CATKLEETQYF. The CDR3 region has the DNA TGTGCCACCAAACTAGAAGAGACCCAGTACTTC.

This clone was detected only a few times. The V and J genes are TRBV7-9 and TRBJ1-5, with 9 bases lining up with TRBD1. Unmatched junction bases numbered 4, after V lost 2 bases and J lost 8 bases. This CDR3 has 14 amino acids. Germline V gene sequence: CDR1 SEHNR, CDR2 FQNEAQ (reference sequence). The CDR3 nucleotides are TGTGCCAGCAGCTTAACAGGGGGCGTTGAGCCCCAGCATTTT. Residues: CASSLTGGVEPQHF.

This sequence joins TRBV5-1 and TRBJ2-1, with D hard to call. Trimming removed 0 bases at V and 7 bases at J, with 11 bases between. Germline CDR1 and CDR2: SGHRS and YFSETQ. This CDR3 comprises 14 residues. The CDR3 coding sequence is TGCGCCAGCAGCTTGGGCCTGACTGAGAATGAGCAGTTCTTC. Amino acids: CASSLGLTENEQFF.

This clone has a handful of counts. The rearrangement links TRBV7-2 to TRBJ1-4; D not certain. The V end was cut by 4 bases, the J end by 8 bases, with 8 bases between. There are 12 residues in the CDR3. CDR1 is SGHTA, CDR2 FQGNSA, per germline. As DNA, the CDR3 is TGTGCCAGCAGCTCCCAAGGAGAAAAACTGTTTTTT. This sequence encodes CASSSQGEKLFF.

This clone has just one count. V gene TRBV10-3 combines with J gene TRBJ2-1; D may be TRBD2 (5 bases). Germline V gene lookup returns CDR1 ENHRY and CDR2 SYGVKD. The CDR3 runs to 15 residues. Trimming cost V 2 bases and J 5 bases, with 13 bases left between them. DNA for the CDR3: TGTGCCATCAGTGAGCGTATGGGGAGTAACAATGAGCAGTTCTTC. It encodes CAISERMGSNNEQFF.

This clone was found a few times. The chain recombines TRBV9 with TRBJ2-3; D is uncertain. CDR3 length: 12 residues. V lost 4 bases to trimming and J lost 1 base, with 4 bases between them. Germline values: CDR1 SGDLS, CDR2 YYNGEE. Here the CDR3 reads CASSPGTDTQYF. In DNA form, the CDR3 reads TGTGCCAGCAGCCCAGGCACAGATACGCAGTATTTT.

V gene TRBV25-1 combines with J gene TRBJ2-1, with 7 bases identical to TRBD2. The CDR3 extends over 15 amino acids. V shed 4 bases and J 1 base; nucleotides not matched to a gene: 4. Germline-derived CDR1 and CDR2 are MGHDK and SYGVNS. The CDR3 loop is CASSARDYSYNEQFF. The CDR3 region has the DNA TGTGCCAGCAGTGCCCGGGACTATTCCTACAATGAGCAGTTCTTC.

This clone was detected a few times. V gene TRBV29-1 combines with J gene TRBJ1-1; 8 positions agree with TRBD1. The CDR3 runs 12 residues. V dropped 6 bases and J dropped 6; count of bases not matched to a gene: 6. CDR1 is SQVTM, CDR2 ANQGSEA, per germline. This chain's CDR3 is CSVQGADSEAFF. Written as DNA, the CDR3 is TGCAGCGTCCAGGGGGCTGACTCTGAAGCTTTCTTT.

The gene calls are TRBV7-2 and TRBJ2-7, with TRBD2 matching over 7 bases. Trimming took 1 base from V and 2 from J; bases not matched to a gene: 2. The CDR3 consists of 14 residues. The V gene's germline CDR1 is SGHTA and CDR2 FQGNSA. As DNA, the CDR3 is TGTGCCAGCAGCTTAGGTCGGGGGGCCTACGAGCAGTACTTC. This codes for CASSLGRGAYEQYF.

This chain connects TRBV25-1 to TRBJ1-1, with D tentatively TRBD1 (5 bases). This CDR3 region has 14 residues. CDR1 is MGHDK and CDR2 is SYGVNS in the germline V gene. V lost 6 bases and J 3 bases, leaving 14 bases between the germline ends. This CDR3 is CASRPYLGDTEAFF. CDR3 sequence (DNA): TGTGCCAGCAGACCGTATTTAGGGGACACTGAAGCTTTCTTT. Full variable domain (outside the CDR3, taken from reference TRBV25-1 and TRBJ1-1): EADIYQTPRYLVIGTGKKITLECSQTMGHDKMYWYQQDPGMELHLIHYSYGVNSTEKGDLSSESTVSRIRTEHFPLTLESARPSHTSQYLCASRPYLGDTEAFFGQGTRLTVV.

This chain uses TRBV4-1 with TRBJ2-7; 7 positions match TRBD1. V shed 1 base and J 2 bases; nucleotides not matched to a gene: 2. CDR1 is MGHRA and CDR2 is YSYEKL in the germline V gene. The CDR3 sequence is 14 residues long. Written as DNA, the CDR3 is TGCGCCAGCAGCCAAGCGACAGGGACCTACGAGCAGTACTTC. Translating it yields CASSQATGTYEQYF.